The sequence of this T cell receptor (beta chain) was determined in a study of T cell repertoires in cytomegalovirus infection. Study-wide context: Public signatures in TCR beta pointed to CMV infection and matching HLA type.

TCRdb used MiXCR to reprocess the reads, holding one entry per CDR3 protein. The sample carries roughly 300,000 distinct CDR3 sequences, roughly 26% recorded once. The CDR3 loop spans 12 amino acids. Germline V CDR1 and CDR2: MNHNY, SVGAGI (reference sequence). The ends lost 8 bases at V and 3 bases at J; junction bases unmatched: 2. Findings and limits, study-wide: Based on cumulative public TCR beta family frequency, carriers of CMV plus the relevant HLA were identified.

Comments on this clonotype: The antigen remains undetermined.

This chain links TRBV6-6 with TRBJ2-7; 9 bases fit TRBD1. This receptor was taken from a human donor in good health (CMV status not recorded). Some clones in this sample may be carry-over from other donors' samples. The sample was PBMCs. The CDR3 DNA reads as TGTGCCAGCGGACAGGGGTTCTACGAGCAGTACGTC. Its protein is CASGQGFYEQYV.